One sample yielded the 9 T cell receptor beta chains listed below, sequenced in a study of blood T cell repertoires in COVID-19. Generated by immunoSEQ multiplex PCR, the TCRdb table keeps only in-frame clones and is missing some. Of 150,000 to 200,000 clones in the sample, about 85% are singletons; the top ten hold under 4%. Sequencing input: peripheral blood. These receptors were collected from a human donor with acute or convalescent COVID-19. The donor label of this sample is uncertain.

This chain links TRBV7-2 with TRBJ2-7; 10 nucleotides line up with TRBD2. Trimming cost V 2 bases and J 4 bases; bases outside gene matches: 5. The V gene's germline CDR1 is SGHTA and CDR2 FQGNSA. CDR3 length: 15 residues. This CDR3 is CASSLSGGATYEQYF. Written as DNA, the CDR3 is TGTGCCAGCAGCTTAAGCGGGGGGGCCACTTACGAGCAGTACTTC.

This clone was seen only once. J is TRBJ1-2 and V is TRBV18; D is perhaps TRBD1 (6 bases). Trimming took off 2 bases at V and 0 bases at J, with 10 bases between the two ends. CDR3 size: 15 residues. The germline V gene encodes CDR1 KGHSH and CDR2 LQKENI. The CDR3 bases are TGTGCCAGCTCACCAGCGGACAGACCTAACTATGGCTACACCTTC. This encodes CASSPADRPNYGYTF.

The chain's CDR3 is CASSSYSGGRVNEQFF. CDR3 DNA sequence: TGTGCCAGCAGCTCGTATAGCGGGGGGCGCGTCAATGAGCAGTTCTTC. The chain couples TRBV11-3 to TRBJ2-1; 10 bases fit TRBD2. The CDR3 has 16 amino acids. V was clipped by 4 bases and J by 6 bases; unmatched bases: 9. Germline CDR1 reads SGHNT; CDR2 reads YENEEA.

Written as DNA, the CDR3 is TGTGCCAGCAGCTTAACGGGACAGGCGACCTACGAGCAGTACTTC. Residues: CASSLTGQATYEQYF. The rearrangement joins TRBV5-6 to TRBJ2-7, with TRBD1 identical over 8 bases. Germline assignment: CDR1 SGHDT and CDR2 YYEEEE. This CDR3 has 15 amino acids. Unmatched junction bases numbered 6, after V lost 2 bases and J lost 2 bases.

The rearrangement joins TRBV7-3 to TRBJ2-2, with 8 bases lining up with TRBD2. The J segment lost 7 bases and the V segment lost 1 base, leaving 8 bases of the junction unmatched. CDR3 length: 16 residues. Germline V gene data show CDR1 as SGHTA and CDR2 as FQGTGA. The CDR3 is CASSLNPTSAGGELFF. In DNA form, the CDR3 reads TGTGCCAGCAGCTTAAACCCGACTAGCGCGGGCGGGGAGCTGTTTTTT.

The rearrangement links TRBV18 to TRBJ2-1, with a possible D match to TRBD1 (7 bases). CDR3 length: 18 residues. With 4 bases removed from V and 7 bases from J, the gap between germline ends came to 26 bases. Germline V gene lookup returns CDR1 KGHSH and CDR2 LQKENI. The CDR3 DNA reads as TGTGCCAGCTCACGAGGGCGACAGGGACTGACCTCTTCGAATGAGCAGTTCTTC. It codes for CASSRGRQGLTSSNEQFF.

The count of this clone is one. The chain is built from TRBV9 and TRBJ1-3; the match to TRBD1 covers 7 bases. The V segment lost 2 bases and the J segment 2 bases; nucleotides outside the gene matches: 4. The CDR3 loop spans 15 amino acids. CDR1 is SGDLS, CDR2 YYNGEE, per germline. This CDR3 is CASSVEGAAGNTIYF. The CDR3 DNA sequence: TGTGCCAGCAGCGTCGAGGGGGCTGCTGGAAACACCATATATTTT.

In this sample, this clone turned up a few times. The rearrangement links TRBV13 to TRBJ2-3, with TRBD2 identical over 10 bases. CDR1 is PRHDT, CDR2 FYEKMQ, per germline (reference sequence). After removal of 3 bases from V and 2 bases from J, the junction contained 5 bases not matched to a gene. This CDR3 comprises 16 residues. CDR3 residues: CASSLRTSGPTDTQYF. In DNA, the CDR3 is TGTGCCAGCAGCTTGCGGACTAGCGGTCCCACAGATACGCAGTATTTT.

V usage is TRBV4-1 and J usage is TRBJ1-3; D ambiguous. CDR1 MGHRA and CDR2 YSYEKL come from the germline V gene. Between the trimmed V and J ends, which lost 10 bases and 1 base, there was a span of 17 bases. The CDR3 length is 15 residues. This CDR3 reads CATRPTFGSGNTIYF. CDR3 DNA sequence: TGCGCCACCAGACCAACTTTCGGTTCTGGAAACACCATATATTTT.